The present TCR beta chain was sequenced within a study of T-cell memory formation after mild COVID-19. For the study at large: Largely donor-specific TCR clusters were found.

As to this clonotype: The antigen is not known.

MiXCR was run by TCRdb on the 5' RACE reads, yielding one entry per CDR3 protein. Of about 360,000 distinct CDR3 sequences listed, approximately 15% are singletons. Findings and caveats of the study: Clones shrinking between day 15 and 85 showed a balanced CD4/CD8 split, and those that grew later tilted toward CD4+.

Source material: PBMCs or a T cell subset sorted from them (not recorded which). The sequence was obtained from a young man who had mild COVID-19 (a few samples of this study predate the infection). Cell type and time point are not known.

The CDR3 region has the DNA TGCGCCAGCAGCTTGGTACCTAGCGGGGGTGATACGCAGTATTTT. Amino acid sequence: CASSLVPSGGDTQYF. This sequence joins TRBV5-1 and TRBJ2-3; 10 positions agree with TRBD2. CDR1 and CDR2 (germline): SGHRS, YFSETQ. This CDR3 is 15 amino acids long. V gave up 0 bases and J gave up 6 bases; unmatched junction bases: 4.